Below, one T cell receptor beta chain is given with its context. Its antigen is as yet unknown. The ends were cut back, 5 bases at V and 6 bases at J, with 19 bases in the middle. This CDR3 contains 15 residues. Germline assignment: CDR1 SGHTA and CDR2 FQGTGA. Using immunoSEQ multiplex PCR, the repertoire was profiled, and TCRdb retains in-frame clones only, with some absent. The table has about 160,000 clones, around 90% seen once. The data are from a study of T cell responses to AZD1222 COVID-19 vaccine. Study-wide results and caveats: Spike-specific TCRs gained breadth and depth after people received two AZD1222 doses. Clonal diversity may have been underestimated in mostly white British donors.

This chain connects TRBV7-3 to TRBJ1-2, with D maybe TRBD1 (5 bases). The sequenced sample was peripheral blood, obtained on day 0 of AZD1222 vaccination. The TCR was taken from an adult in good health. Here the CDR3 reads CASSPTTGTGDGYTF. CDR3 DNA: TGTGCCAGCAGCCCAACGACGGGGACTGGGGATGGCTACACCTTC.